This TCR beta chain was obtained from a study of cytomegalovirus exposure and HLA in healthy donors. Study-wide findings and caveats: For TCR beta chains, V- and J-gene trimming was later linked to a missense DCLRE1C variant. Listed as cytomegalovirus-associated were approximately 160 TCR beta chains.

60 Vbeta and 13 Jbeta primers were used in PCR. Some clones are missing from TCRdb's copy, which holds only in-frame ones; the method was immunoSEQ multiplex PCR. The sample carries 150,000 to 200,000 clones, 55% to 75% recorded once. V was trimmed by 5 bases and J by 3 bases, leaving 11 bases between them. This CDR3 region has 13 residues. Germline V gene sequence: CDR1 SGHRS, CDR2 YFSETQ. Remarks on this clone: Antigen specificity is unknown.

The sequenced sample consisted of PBMCs. This TCR came from a human donor in good health. The V call is TRBV5-1, the J call TRBJ1-1; TRBD1 might be the D (5 bases). DNA for the CDR3: TGCGCCAGCAGGCGGGGCCTGGACACTGAAGCTTTCTTT. As protein: CASRRGLDTEAFF. The entire variable domain, with the rest obtained from reference TRBV5-1 and TRBJ1-1, is as follows: KAGVTQTPRYLIKTRGQQVTLSCSPISGHRSVSWYQQTPGQGLQFLFEYFSETQRNKGNFPGRFSGRQFSNSRSEMNVSTLELGDSALYLCASRRGLDTEAFFGQGTRLTVV.